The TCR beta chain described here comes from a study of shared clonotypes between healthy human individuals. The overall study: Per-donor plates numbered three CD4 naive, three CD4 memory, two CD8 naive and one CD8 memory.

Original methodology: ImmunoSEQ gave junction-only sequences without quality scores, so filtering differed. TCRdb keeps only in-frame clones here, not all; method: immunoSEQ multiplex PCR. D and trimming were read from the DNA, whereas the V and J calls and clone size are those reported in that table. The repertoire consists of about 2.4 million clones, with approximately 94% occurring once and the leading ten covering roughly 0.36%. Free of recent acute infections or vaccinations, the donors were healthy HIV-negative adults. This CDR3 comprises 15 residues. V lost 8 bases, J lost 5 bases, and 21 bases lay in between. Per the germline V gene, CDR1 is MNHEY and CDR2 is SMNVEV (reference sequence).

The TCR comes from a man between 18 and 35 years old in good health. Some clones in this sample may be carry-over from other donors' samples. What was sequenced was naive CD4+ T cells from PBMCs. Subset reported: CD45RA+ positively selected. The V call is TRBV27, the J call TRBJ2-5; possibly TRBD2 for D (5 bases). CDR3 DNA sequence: TGTGCCAGCTGCAAAATCACCCCCGAGCGGGAGACCCAGTACTTC. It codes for CASCKITPERETQYF.